This T cell receptor (beta chain) was recovered during a study of Graves' ophthalmopathy and Graves' hyperthyroidism. Investigators amplified TCR beta CDR3 regions from RNA transcripts. An opening RT-PCR round employed HTBI primers and preceded a second-round multiplex PCR. MiXCR, applied by TCRdb to the multiplex PCR reads, yields one record per CDR3 protein. There are about 400,000 distinct CDR3 sequences in the sample; about a sixth occur only once, and 1.5% to 2% lies in the top ten. Moderate-to-severe activity, CAS ≥3, NOSPECS ≥4 and a duration under 3 months were seen in donors with ophthalmopathy. This clonotype was detected ten times or more. The sequence derives from a woman between 18 and 29 years old with Graves' ophthalmopathy. Sequenced input: peripheral blood.

The CDR3 DNA sequence: TGCAGTGCTCAGGCCGGGGTAGCCAAAAACATTCAGTACTTC. Its protein product is CSAQAGVAKNIQYF. The genes are TRBV20-1 and TRBJ2-4, with D maybe TRBD2 (5 bases). Trimming pared 5 bases from V and 0 bases from J, leaving 11 bases between. The CDR3 covers 14 residues. Germline loops: CDR1 DFQATT, CDR2 SNEGSKA (reference sequence).